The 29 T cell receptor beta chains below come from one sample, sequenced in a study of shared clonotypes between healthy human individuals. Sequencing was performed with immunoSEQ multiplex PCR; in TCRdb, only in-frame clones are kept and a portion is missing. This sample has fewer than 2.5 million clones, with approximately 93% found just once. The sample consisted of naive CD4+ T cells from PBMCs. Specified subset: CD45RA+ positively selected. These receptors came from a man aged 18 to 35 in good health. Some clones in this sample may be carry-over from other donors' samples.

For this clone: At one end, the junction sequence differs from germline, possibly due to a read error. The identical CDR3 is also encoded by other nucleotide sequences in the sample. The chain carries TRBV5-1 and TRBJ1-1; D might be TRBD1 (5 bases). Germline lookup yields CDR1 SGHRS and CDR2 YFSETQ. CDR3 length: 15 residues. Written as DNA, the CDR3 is TGCGCCAGCAGCCCCGGGTGGGGGACGAACACTGAAGCCTTCTTT. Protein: CASSPGWGTNTEAFF.

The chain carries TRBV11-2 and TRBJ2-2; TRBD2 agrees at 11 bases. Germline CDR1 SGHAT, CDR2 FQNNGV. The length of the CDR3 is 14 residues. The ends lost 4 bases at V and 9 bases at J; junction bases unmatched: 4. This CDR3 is CASSSGTSGRELFF. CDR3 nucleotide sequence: TGTGCCAGCAGCTCCGGGACTAGCGGCCGGGAGCTGTTTTTT.

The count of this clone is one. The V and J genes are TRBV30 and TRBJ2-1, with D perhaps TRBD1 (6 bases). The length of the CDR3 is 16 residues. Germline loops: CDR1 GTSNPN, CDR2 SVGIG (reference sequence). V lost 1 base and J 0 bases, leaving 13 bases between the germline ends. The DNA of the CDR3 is TGTGCCTGGAGTGGAGGAGGACAGTCCTCCTACAATGAGCAGTTCTTC. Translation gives CAWSGGGQSSYNEQFF.

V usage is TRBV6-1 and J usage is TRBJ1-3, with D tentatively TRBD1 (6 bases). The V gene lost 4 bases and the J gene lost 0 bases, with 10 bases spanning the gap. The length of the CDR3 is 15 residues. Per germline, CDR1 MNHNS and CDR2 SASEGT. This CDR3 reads CASSGGQSSGNTIYF. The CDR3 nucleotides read TGTGCCAGCAGTGGAGGACAGTCCTCTGGAAACACCATATATTTT.

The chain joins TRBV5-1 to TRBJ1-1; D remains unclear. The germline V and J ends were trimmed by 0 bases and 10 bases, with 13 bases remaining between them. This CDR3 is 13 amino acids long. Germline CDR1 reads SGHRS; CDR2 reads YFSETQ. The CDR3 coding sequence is TGCGCCAGCAGCTTGGTCCCCGAAGCGGCAGCTTTCTTT. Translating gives CASSLVPEAAAFF. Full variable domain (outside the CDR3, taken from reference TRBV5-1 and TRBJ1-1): KAGVTQTPRYLIKTRGQQVTLSCSPISGHRSVSWYQQTPGQGLQFLFEYFSETQRNKGNFPGRFSGRQFSNSRSEMNVSTLELGDSALYLCASSLVPEAAAFFGQGTRLTVV.

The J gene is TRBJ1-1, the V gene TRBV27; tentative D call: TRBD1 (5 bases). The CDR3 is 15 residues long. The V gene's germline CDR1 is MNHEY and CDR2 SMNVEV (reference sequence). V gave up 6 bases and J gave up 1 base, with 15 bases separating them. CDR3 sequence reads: CASRTVRSGNTEAFF. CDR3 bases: TGTGCCAGCAGGACAGTGAGATCGGGGAACACTGAAGCTTTCTTT.

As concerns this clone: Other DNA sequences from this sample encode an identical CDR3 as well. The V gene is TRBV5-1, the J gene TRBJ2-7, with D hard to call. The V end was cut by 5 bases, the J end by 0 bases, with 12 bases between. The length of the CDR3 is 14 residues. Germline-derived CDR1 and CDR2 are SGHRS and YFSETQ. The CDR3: CASSDPSGSYEQYF. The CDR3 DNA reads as TGCGCCAGCAGTGACCCCTCGGGCTCCTACGAGCAGTACTTC.

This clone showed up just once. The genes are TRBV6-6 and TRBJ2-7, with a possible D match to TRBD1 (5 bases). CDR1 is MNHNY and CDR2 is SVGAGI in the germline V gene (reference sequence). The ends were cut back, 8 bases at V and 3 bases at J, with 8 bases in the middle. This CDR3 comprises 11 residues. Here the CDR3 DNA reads TGTGCCAGCGGGCAGGGCTACGAGCAGTACTTC. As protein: CASGQGYEQYF.

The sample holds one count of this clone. This CDR3 is CASSSIPGLADANEQFF. The CDR3 DNA is TGTGCCAGCAGCTCGATTCCGGGACTAGCGGATGCCAATGAGCAGTTCTTC. V is TRBV7-9 and J is TRBJ2-1; TRBD2 matches 11 bases. Per germline, CDR1 SEHNR and CDR2 FQNEAQ (reference sequence). This CDR3 region has 17 residues. Trimming removed 4 bases from V and 6 bases from J; junction bases left unmatched: 11.

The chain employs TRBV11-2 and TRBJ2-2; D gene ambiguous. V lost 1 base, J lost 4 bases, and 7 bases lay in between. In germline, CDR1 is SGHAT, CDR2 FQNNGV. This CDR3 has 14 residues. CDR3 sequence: CASSLAFSTGELFF. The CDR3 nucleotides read TGTGCCAGCAGCTTAGCCTTTAGCACCGGGGAGCTGTTTTTT.

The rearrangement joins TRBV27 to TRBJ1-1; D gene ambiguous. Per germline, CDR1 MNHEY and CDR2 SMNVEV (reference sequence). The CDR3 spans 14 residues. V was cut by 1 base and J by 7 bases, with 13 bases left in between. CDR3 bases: TGTGCCAGCAGTTTATTCGGTATCACGAATGAAGCTTTCTTT. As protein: CASSLFGITNEAFF.

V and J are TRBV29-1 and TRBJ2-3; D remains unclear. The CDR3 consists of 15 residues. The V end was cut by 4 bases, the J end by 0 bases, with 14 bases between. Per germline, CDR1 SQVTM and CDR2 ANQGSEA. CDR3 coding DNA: TGCAGCGTTGGGGGATTGGTGAATAGCACAGATACGCAGTATTTT. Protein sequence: CSVGGLVNSTDTQYF.

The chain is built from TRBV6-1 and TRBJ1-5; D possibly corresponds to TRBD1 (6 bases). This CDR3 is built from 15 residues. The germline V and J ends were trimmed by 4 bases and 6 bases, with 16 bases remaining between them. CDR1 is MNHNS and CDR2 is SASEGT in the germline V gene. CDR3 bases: TGTGCCAGCAGTGTGGGTGGGGGGGCTGGTCAGCCCCAGCATTTT. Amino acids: CASSVGGGAGQPQHF.

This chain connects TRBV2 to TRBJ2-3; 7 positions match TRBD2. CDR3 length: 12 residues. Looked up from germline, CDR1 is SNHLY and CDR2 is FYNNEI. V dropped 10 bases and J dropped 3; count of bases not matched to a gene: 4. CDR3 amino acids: CATRGGTDTQYF. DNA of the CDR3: TGTGCCACCCGCGGGGGAACAGATACGCAGTATTTT. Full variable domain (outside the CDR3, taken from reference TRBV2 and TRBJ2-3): EPEVTQTPSHQVTQMGQEVILRCVPISNHLYFYWYRQILGQKVEFLVSFYNNEISEKSEIFDDQFSVERPDGSNFTLKIRSTKLEDSAMYFCATRGGTDTQYFGPGTRLTVL.

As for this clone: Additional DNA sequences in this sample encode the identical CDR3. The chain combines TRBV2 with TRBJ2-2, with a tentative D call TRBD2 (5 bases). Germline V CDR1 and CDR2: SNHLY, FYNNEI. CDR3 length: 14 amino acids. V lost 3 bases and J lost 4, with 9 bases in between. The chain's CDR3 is CASSDRGSTGELFF. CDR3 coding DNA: TGTGCCAGCAGTGACCGGGGTTCCACCGGGGAGCTGTTTTTT.

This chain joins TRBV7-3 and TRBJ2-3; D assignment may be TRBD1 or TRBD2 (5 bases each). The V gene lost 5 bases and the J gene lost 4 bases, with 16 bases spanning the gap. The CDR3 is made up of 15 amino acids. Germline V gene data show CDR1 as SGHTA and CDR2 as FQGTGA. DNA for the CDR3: TGTGCCAGCAGCAGGGGTGGGGACGTCGCAGATACGCAGTATTTT. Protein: CASSRGGDVADTQYF.

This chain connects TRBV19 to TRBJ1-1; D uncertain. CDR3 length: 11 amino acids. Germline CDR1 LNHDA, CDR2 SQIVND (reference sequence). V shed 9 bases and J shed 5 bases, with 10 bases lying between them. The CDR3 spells CARTQRTEAFF. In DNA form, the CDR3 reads TGTGCCAGGACACAGAGGACTGAAGCTTTCTTT.

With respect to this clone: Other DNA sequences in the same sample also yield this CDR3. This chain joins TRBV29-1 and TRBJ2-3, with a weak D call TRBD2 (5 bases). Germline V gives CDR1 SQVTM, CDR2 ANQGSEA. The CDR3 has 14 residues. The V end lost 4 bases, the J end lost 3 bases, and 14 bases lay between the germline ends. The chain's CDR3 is CSVARALGTDTQYF. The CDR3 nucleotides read TGCAGCGTTGCGCGGGCACTGGGGACAGATACGCAGTATTTT.

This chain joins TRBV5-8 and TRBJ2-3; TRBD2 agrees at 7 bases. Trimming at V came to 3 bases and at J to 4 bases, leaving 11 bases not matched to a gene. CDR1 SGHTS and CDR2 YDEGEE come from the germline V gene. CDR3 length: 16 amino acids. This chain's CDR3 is CASSSTSASGPDTQYF. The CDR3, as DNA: TGTGCCAGCAGCTCCACTAGCGCGAGTGGTCCAGATACGCAGTATTTT.

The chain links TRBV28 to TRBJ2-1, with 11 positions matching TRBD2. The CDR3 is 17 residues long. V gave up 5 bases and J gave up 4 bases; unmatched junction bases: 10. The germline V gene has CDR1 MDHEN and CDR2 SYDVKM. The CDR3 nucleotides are TGTGCCAGCAGTCACGATCGACTAGCGGGACCTTACAATGAGCAGTTCTTC. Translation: CASSHDRLAGPYNEQFF.

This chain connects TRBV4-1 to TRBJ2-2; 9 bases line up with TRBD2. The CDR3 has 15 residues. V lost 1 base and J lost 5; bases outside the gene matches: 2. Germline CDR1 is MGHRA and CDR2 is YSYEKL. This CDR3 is CASSQGTSETGELFF. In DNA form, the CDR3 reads TGCGCCAGCAGCCAAGGGACTAGCGAAACCGGGGAGCTGTTTTTT.

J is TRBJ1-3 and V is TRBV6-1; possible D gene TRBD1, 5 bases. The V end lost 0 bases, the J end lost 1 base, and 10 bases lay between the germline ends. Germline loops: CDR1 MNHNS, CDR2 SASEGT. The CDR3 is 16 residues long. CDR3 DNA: TGTGCCAGCAGTGAAGCTGGGGCAGTATCTGGAAACACCATATATTTT. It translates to CASSEAGAVSGNTIYF.

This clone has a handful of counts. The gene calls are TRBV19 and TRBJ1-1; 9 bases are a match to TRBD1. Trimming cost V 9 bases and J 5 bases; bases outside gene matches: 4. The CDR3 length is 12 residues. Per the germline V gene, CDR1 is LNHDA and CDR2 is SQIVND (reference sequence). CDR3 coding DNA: TGTGCCAGGGGGACAGGGAGGACTGAAGCTTTCTTT. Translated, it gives CARGTGRTEAFF.

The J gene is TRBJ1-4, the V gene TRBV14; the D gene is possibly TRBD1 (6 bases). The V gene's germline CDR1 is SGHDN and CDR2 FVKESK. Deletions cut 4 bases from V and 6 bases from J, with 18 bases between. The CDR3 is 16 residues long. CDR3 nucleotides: TGTGCCAGCAGCCCGTACCAAACAGGGTGGGATGAAAAACTGTTTTTT. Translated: CASSPYQTGWDEKLFF.

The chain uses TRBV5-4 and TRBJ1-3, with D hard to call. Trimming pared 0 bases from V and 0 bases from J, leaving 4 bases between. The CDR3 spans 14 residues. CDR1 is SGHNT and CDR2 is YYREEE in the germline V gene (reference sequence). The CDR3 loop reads CASSLGFSGNTIYF. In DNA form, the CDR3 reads TGTGCCAGCAGCTTGGGTTTCTCTGGAAACACCATATATTTT.

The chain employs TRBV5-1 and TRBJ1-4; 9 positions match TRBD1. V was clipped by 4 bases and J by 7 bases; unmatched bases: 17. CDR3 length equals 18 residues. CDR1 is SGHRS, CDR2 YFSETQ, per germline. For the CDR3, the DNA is TGCGCCAGCAGCGCCTTACCGGGACAGGGAGACGCGGTTGAAAAACTGTTTTTT. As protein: CASSALPGQGDAVEKLFF. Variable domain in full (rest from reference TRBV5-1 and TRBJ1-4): KAGVTQTPRYLIKTRGQQVTLSCSPISGHRSVSWYQQTPGQGLQFLFEYFSETQRNKGNFPGRFSGRQFSNSRSEMNVSTLELGDSALYLCASSALPGQGDAVEKLFFGSGTQLSVL.

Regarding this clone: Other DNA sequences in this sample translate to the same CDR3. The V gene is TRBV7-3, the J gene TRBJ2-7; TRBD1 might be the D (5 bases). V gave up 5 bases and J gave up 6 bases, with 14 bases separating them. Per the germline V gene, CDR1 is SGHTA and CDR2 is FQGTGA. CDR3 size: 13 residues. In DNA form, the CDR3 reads TGTGCCAGCAGCCTGACTGGGGCAGGCGAGCAGTACTTC. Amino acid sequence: CASSLTGAGEQYF.

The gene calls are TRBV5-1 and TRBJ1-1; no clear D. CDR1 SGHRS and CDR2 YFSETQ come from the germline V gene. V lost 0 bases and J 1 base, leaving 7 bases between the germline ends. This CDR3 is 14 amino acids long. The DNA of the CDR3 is TGCGCCAGCAGCTTGGCACAACAGAACACTGAAGCTTTCTTT. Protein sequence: CASSLAQQNTEAFF. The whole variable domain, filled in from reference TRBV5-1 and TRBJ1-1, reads KAGVTQTPRYLIKTRGQQVTLSCSPISGHRSVSWYQQTPGQGLQFLFEYFSETQRNKGNFPGRFSGRQFSNSRSEMNVSTLELGDSALYLCASSLAQQNTEAFFGQGTRLTVV.

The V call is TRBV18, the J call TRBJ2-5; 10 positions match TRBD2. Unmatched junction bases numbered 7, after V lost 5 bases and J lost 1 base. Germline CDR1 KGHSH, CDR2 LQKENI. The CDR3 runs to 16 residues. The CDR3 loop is CASSSLAGAAQETQYF. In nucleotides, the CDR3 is TGTGCCAGCTCATCCCTAGCGGGAGCAGCCCAAGAGACCCAGTACTTC.